What follows are 15 T cell receptor beta chains derived from one specimen sequenced in a study of OX40 agonist ivuxolimab in advanced cancers. Sequencing used immunoSEQ multiplex PCR; TCRdb keeps in-frame clones, though not all of them. Here the sample spans tens of thousands of clones, 60% to 85% being singletons. Sequencing was performed on CD4+ or CD8+ T cells sorted from blood, taken in a trial of the OX40 agonist ivuxolimab. These receptors were taken from an adult with an advanced solid tumor such as melanoma, head and neck, liver or kidney cancer.

The V call is TRBV28, the J call TRBJ2-7; the match to TRBD2 covers 10 bases. This CDR3 is 16 amino acids long. The germline gives CDR1 MDHEN, CDR2 SYDVKM. After removal of 5 bases from V and 4 bases from J, the junction contained 11 bases not matched to a gene. DNA of the CDR3: TGTGCCAGCAGTCCTCTAGCTAGCGGGAGTAGGTACGAGCAGTACTTC. This gives the protein CASSPLASGSRYEQYF.

This sequence joins TRBV10-3 and TRBJ1-6; D might be TRBD1 (5 bases). The V end lost 6 bases, the J end lost 5 bases, and 11 bases lay between the germline ends. Germline CDR1 ENHRY, CDR2 SYGVKD. This CDR3 is built from 14 residues. The DNA of the CDR3 is TGTGCCATCAGAGGGACCGAGAATAATTCACCCCTCCACTTT. Its translation is CAIRGTENNSPLHF.

The chain joins TRBV19 to TRBJ1-1; TRBD1 might be the D (6 bases). Trimming cost V 2 bases and J 9 bases, with 22 bases left between them. Per the germline V gene, CDR1 is LNHDA and CDR2 is SQIVND (reference sequence). This CDR3 spans 16 amino acids. The CDR3 here is CASSIRQVPRRSQAFF. CDR3 sequence (DNA): TGTGCCAGTAGTATACGACAGGTACCCCGTCGGAGCCAAGCTTTCTTT.

J is TRBJ2-5 and V is TRBV19; no clear D. Germline V gives CDR1 LNHDA, CDR2 SQIVND (reference sequence). The CDR3 is 12 amino acids. V was trimmed by 4 bases and J by 7 bases, leaving 10 bases between them. The CDR3: CASSSGSGTQYF. The CDR3, as DNA: TGTGCCAGTAGTAGCGGCTCGGGGACCCAGTACTTC.

The chain combines TRBV7-9 with TRBJ2-1; D might be TRBD2 (6 bases). The germline V gene encodes CDR1 SEHNR and CDR2 FQNEAQ (reference sequence). Between the trimmed V and J ends, which lost 5 bases and 1 base, there was a span of 12 bases. The CDR3 length is 15 residues. The CDR3 nucleotides are TGTGCCAGCAGCGCGGGGCGCGGATCCTACAATGAGCAGTTCTTC. Translating gives CASSAGRGSYNEQFF.

The genes are TRBV7-9 and TRBJ1-2; D uncertain. V was trimmed by 2 bases and J by 1 base, leaving 5 bases between them. The CDR3 runs to 13 residues. Per the germline V gene, CDR1 is SEHNR and CDR2 is FQNEAQ (reference sequence). CDR3 sequence: CASSLHSNYGYTF. As DNA, the CDR3 is TGTGCCAGCAGCTTACACAGTAACTATGGCTACACCTTC.

The chain recombines TRBV7-3 with TRBJ2-1; D gene unclear. Germline V CDR1 and CDR2: SGHTA, FQGTGA. The CDR3 runs to 15 residues. Between the trimmed V and J ends, which lost 2 bases and 0 bases, there was a span of 8 bases. The CDR3 DNA reads TGTGCCAGCAGCTTATCGACGAGCTCCTACAATGAGCAGTTCTTC. Its protein is CASSLSTSSYNEQFF.

V usage is TRBV28 and J usage is TRBJ2-7; perhaps TRBD2 as D (7 bases). Germline V lookup: CDR1 MDHEN, CDR2 SYDVKM. V lost 3 bases and J 0 bases, leaving 21 bases between the germline ends. CDR3 length equals 18 residues. CDR3: CASSFLWEGGGDSYEQYF. The DNA of the CDR3 is TGTGCCAGCAGTTTTCTATGGGAAGGAGGGGGGGACTCCTACGAGCAGTACTTC. The variable domain in full, completed from reference TRBV28 and TRBJ2-7, reads DVKVTQSSRYLVKRTGEKVFLECVQDMDHENMFWYRQDPGLGLRLIYFSYDVKMKEKGDIPEGYSVSREKKERFSLILESASTNQTSMYLCASSFLWEGGGDSYEQYFGPGTRLTVT.

This sequence joins TRBV5-4 and TRBJ2-3; the D gene could be TRBD1 or TRBD2 (6 bases each). CDR3 length equals 16 residues. Germline CDR1 is SGHNT and CDR2 is YYREEE (reference sequence). V lost 4 bases, J lost 2 bases, and 17 bases lay in between. CDR3 bases: TGTGCCAGCAGCCCGGGGGCTGTAAGCCTCACAGATACGCAGTATTTT. It encodes CASSPGAVSLTDTQYF.

This chain joins TRBV15 and TRBJ1-2; no reliable D call. CDR3 length: 14 residues. V lost 0 bases, J lost 4 bases, and 9 bases lay in between. Per the germline V gene, CDR1 is LNHNV and CDR2 is YYDKDF (reference sequence). Here the CDR3 reads CATSRDPLGYGYTF. In DNA, the CDR3 is TGTGCCACCAGCAGAGATCCTCTTGGCTATGGCTACACCTTC.

The V and J genes are TRBV5-1 and TRBJ2-7, with TRBD1 matching 8 bases. The CDR3 spans 15 residues. Unmatched junction bases numbered 8, after V lost 4 bases and J lost 2 bases. Germline V gene sequence: CDR1 SGHRS, CDR2 YFSETQ. The chain's CDR3 is CASSRSVTGAYEQYF. The CDR3 DNA follows: TGCGCCAGCAGCCGAAGCGTGACAGGGGCCTACGAGCAGTACTTC.

CDR3 in DNA: TGCGCCAGCAGCTCGTCCCAGGGGGCCGAGACCCAGTACTTC. It yields the protein CASSSSQGAETQYF. This chain uses TRBV5-1 with TRBJ2-5, with 8 positions matching TRBD1. The J segment lost 5 bases and the V segment lost 3 bases, leaving 6 bases of the junction unmatched. This CDR3 is built from 14 residues. Germline V gene data show CDR1 as SGHRS and CDR2 as YFSETQ. The full variable domain, in which reference TRBV5-1 and TRBJ2-5 provide the parts outside the CDR3, is KAGVTQTPRYLIKTRGQQVTLSCSPISGHRSVSWYQQTPGQGLQFLFEYFSETQRNKGNFPGRFSGRQFSNSRSEMNVSTLELGDSALYLCASSSSQGAETQYFGPGTRLLVL.

V is TRBV7-2 and J is TRBJ2-7; 10 bases map to TRBD2. The J segment lost 12 bases and the V segment lost 5 bases, leaving 10 bases of the junction unmatched. Looked up from germline, CDR1 is SGHTA and CDR2 is FQGNSA. There are 13 residues in the CDR3. CDR3 in amino acids: CASSNPSGSTGYF. The CDR3 DNA reads as TGTGCCAGCAGCAACCCTAGCGGGAGCACCGGGTACTTC.

The chain combines TRBV7-9 with TRBJ2-5, with 13 bases identical to TRBD2. The J call may be incorrect, as the DNA end agrees better with TRBJ2-7. The CDR3 loop spans 14 amino acids. The V gene's germline CDR1 is SEHNR and CDR2 FQNEAQ (reference sequence). CDR3 sequence: CASSRTSGSYEQYF. The CDR3 coding sequence is TGTGCCAGCAGCCGGACTAGCGGGAGTTACGAGCAGTACTTC.

V is TRBV10-2 and J is TRBJ2-7; 8 bases are a match to TRBD2. Germline lookup yields CDR1 WSHSY and CDR2 SAAADI. CDR3 length: 14 amino acids. The V segment lost 4 bases and the J segment 2 bases; nucleotides outside the gene matches: 4. The CDR3 region is CASSAGRGAYEQYF. CDR3 DNA sequence: TGCGCCAGCAGTGCTGGGCGGGGGGCCTACGAGCAGTACTTC.